The 17 T cell receptor beta chains below were found in one sample sequenced in a study of blood T cells in healthy people across ages. Primed by a sample-barcoded 5' primer and a J-beta primer mix, a second PCR proceeded for 7 to 11 cycles. TCRdb re-called the 5' RACE reads with MiXCR, one entry per CDR3 protein. The sample includes 1.8 million or so distinct CDR3 sequences, around 42% seen only once; the top ten take more than 20%. The sequencing sample was made of blood. These receptors were taken from a human donor in good health.

This clonotype has more than one count but fewer than ten. The rearrangement uses TRBV15 and TRBJ1-5, with D uncertain. From germline, CDR1 is LNHNV and CDR2 YYDKDF (reference sequence). Trimming removed 0 bases from V and 3 bases from J, with 9 bases in between. The CDR3 runs 15 residues. The CDR3 nucleotides are TGTGCCACCAGCAGAGATCAGAGGTCCAATCAGCCCCAGCATTTT. Protein: CATSRDQRSNQPQHF.

This chain links TRBV5-1 with TRBJ1-1; TRBD1 is a possible D gene (6 bases). The CDR3 loop spans 14 amino acids. V lost 4 bases and J lost 3, with 13 bases in between. Germline V CDR1 and CDR2: SGHRS, YFSETQ. For the CDR3, the DNA is TGCGCCAGCAGCCCGTCACAGGGACACACTGAAGCTTTCTTT. Residues: CASSPSQGHTEAFF. Looking up the rest from reference TRBV5-1 and TRBJ1-1 gives the full variable domain: KAGVTQTPRYLIKTRGQQVTLSCSPISGHRSVSWYQQTPGQGLQFLFEYFSETQRNKGNFPGRFSGRQFSNSRSEMNVSTLELGDSALYLCASSPSQGHTEAFFGQGTRLTVV.

The rearrangement joins TRBV4-1 to TRBJ1-1, with D possibly TRBD1 on 5 matching bases. The CDR3 runs to 13 residues. Germline-derived CDR1 and CDR2 are MGHRA and YSYEKL. Trimming removed 4 bases from V and 11 bases from J, with 17 bases in between. CDR3 DNA sequence: TGCGCCAGCAGCCTTGAGGAGGGGTATGGGGCTTTCTTT. Its protein is CASSLEEGYGAFF.

The CDR3 DNA sequence: TGTGCCAGCAGCTTAGGCAGAGGTAGTCATGGCTACACCTTC. It translates to CASSLGRGSHGYTF. The rearrangement uses TRBV7-2 and TRBJ1-2; D is unresolved. In germline, CDR1 is SGHTA, CDR2 FQGNSA. V lost 1 base and J lost 6, with 12 bases in between. The CDR3 loop spans 14 amino acids. Full variable domain (missing parts from reference TRBV7-2 and TRBJ1-2): GAGVSQSPSNKVTEKGKDVELRCDPISGHTALYWYRQSLGQGLEFLIYFQGNSAPDKSGLPSDRFSAERTGGSVSTLTIQRTQQEDSAVYLCASSLGRGSHGYTFGSGTRLTVV.

The gene calls are TRBV5-6 and TRBJ2-1, with 9 nucleotides matching TRBD1. The CDR3 loop spans 16 amino acids. Per the germline V gene, CDR1 is SGHDT and CDR2 is YYEEEE. V shed 2 bases, J shed 10 bases, and the junction held 13 bases outside the gene matches. CDR3 amino acids: CASSFDGGTGPYEQFF. The CDR3 DNA is TGTGCCAGCAGCTTCGATGGAGGGACAGGGCCCTACGAGCAGTTCTTC. Looking up the rest from reference TRBV5-6 and TRBJ2-1 gives the full variable domain: DAGVTQSPTHLIKTRGQQVTLRCSPKSGHDTVSWYQQALGQGPQFIFQYYEEEERQRGNFPDRFSGHQFPNYSSELNVNALLLGDSALYLCASSFDGGTGPYEQFFGPGTRLTVL.

The chain carries TRBV25-1 and TRBJ2-2, with 7 bases fitting TRBD2. Losses at the gene ends were 1 base for V and 3 bases for J; bases not matched to a gene: 17. The germline V gene encodes CDR1 MGHDK and CDR2 SYGVNS. This CDR3 has 20 residues. CDR3 nucleotide sequence: TGTGCCAGCAGTGAATTCTACGCTAGCGGAAAACCCGCGGACACCGGGGAGCTGTTTTTT. Residues: CASSEFYASGKPADTGELFF.

This clonotype was seen more than once but under ten times. The genes are TRBV20-1 and TRBJ2-4, with 8 positions matching TRBD1. Germline assignment: CDR1 DFQATT and CDR2 SNEGSKA (reference sequence). The V gene end was trimmed by 0 bases and the J gene end by 13 bases; junction bases not matched to a gene: 11. The CDR3 totals 14 residues. CDR3 nucleotide sequence: TGCAGTGCTAGAGATCGTTCCTTGACAGGGGAGCAGTACTTC. Translated: CSARDRSLTGEQYF.

In its sample, this clonotype was seen a few times. This rearrangement joins TRBV10-3 to TRBJ2-5, with D tentatively TRBD2 (5 bases). The CDR3 totals 12 residues. CDR1 is ENHRY, CDR2 SYGVKD, per germline. V was shortened by 8 bases and J by 10 bases, with 17 bases between the two germline ends. The CDR3 region is CAIRGGYGDQYF. The DNA for the CDR3 is TGTGCCATCCGAGGAGGTTACGGGGACCAGTACTTC.

This sequence joins TRBV29-1 and TRBJ2-1, with D perhaps TRBD1 (6 bases). The ends were cut back, 0 bases at V and 9 bases at J, with 12 bases in the middle. This CDR3 contains 13 residues. Germline CDR1 reads SQVTM; CDR2 reads ANQGSEA. The CDR3 coding sequence is TGCAGCGTTGAAGACAGGGGCGGAGGTGAGCAGTTCTTC. The encoded protein is CSVEDRGGGEQFF.

This rearrangement joins TRBV6-2 or TRBV6-3 to TRBJ2-7; D may be TRBD1 or TRBD2 (5 bases each). CDR1 is MNHEY and CDR2 is SVGEGT in the germline V gene. The CDR3 is 16 residues long. V lost 7 bases, J lost 2 bases, and 21 bases lay in between. This CDR3 reads CASNPHSHGAPYEQYF. CDR3 in DNA: TGTGCCAGCAATCCCCACTCCCACGGGGCGCCCTACGAGCAGTACTTC.

V and J are TRBV24-1 and TRBJ2-7; the D gene is possibly TRBD1 (5 bases). The germline V gene has CDR1 KGHDR and CDR2 SFDVKD. V lost 1 base and J lost 6, with 6 bases in between. There are 12 residues in the CDR3. This CDR3 is CATSDFTGEQYF. As DNA, the CDR3 is TGTGCCACCAGTGATTTTACAGGCGAGCAGTACTTC.

This rearrangement joins TRBV9 to TRBJ2-5; 7 bases line up with TRBD1. The germline V gene encodes CDR1 SGDLS and CDR2 YYNGEE. V dropped 1 base and J dropped 5; count of bases not matched to a gene: 5. This CDR3 has 14 amino acids. This CDR3 is CASSVSQGLETQYF. The CDR3 DNA follows: TGTGCCAGCAGCGTATCACAGGGGCTGGAGACCCAGTACTTC.

This clonotype was detected many times. The gene calls are TRBV20-1 and TRBJ1-1; tentatively, D is TRBD1 (5 bases). This CDR3 contains 17 residues. V lost 1 base to trimming and J lost 2 bases, with 20 bases between them. Germline V gene data show CDR1 as DFQATT and CDR2 as SNEGSKA (reference sequence). DNA of the CDR3: TGCAGTGCTAGAGGTCCCCTCGCGACCCAGGGAAACACTGAAGCTTTCTTT. Amino acid sequence: CSARGPLATQGNTEAFF.

The table lists this clonotype with a few counts. Sequence at one end of the junction differs from germline and may be a read error. V is TRBV18 and J is TRBJ2-6, with D perhaps TRBD1 (5 bases). The V gene's germline CDR1 is KGHSH and CDR2 LQKENI. This CDR3 is built from 15 residues. CDR3 sequence (DNA): TGTGCCAGCTCACCACAGACAGCTGGGGCCAACGTCCCGACTTTC. Amino acid sequence: CASSPQTAGANVPTF.

Remarks on this clonotype: The junction shows a germline mismatch at one end, possibly a read error. This chain uses TRBV4-3 with TRBJ2-5, with D hard to call. TRBJ2-7 explains the end of the DNA better; the J call may be wrong. Germline assignment: CDR1 LGHNA and CDR2 YSLEER. The CDR3 totals 14 residues. CDR3 in amino acids: CASGQDWKRHEQYF. For the CDR3, the DNA is TGCGCCAGCGGCCAGGATTGGAAGAGGCACGAGCAGTACTTC.

This clonotype was counted a few times. The chain joins TRBV20-1 to TRBJ2-5; D uncertain. The germline CDR1 and CDR2 sequences are DFQATT and SNEGSKA (reference sequence). The CDR3 totals 14 residues. Trimming stripped 0 bases from V and 11 bases from J, with 19 bases between. The chain's CDR3 is CSARDRPGPLEQYF. The CDR3 bases are TGCAGTGCTAGAGATCGTCCAGGCCCGCTGGAGCAGTACTTC.

The J gene is TRBJ2-7, the V gene TRBV15, with TRBD1 identical over 7 bases. The CDR3 runs to 16 residues. Germline V CDR1 and CDR2: LNHNV, YYDKDF (reference sequence). The junction had 12 bases not matched to a gene; V was cut back by 3 bases and J by 4 bases. CDR3 bases: TGTGCCACCAGCAGGGAAACAGGGGTTCCTCTGTACGAGCAGTACTTC. It specifies CATSRETGVPLYEQYF.